One and the same sample provided the 30 T cell receptor beta chains below, sequenced in a study of metastatic and nonmetastatic thyroid tumors. All patients reached thyroid surgery having received no treatment beforehand. TCRdb reprocessed the PCR reads using MiXCR. The sample has about 25,000 clones, about 12% seen once. Input material: blood. These receptors came from a female donor with papillary thyroid cancer or a benign thyroid nodule (not recorded which). Some clones in this sample may be carry-over from other donors' samples.

DNA of the CDR3: TGCGCCAGCAGTGAGGCTATGCATGAGACCCAGTACTTC. As protein: CASSEAMHETQYF. The V gene is TRBV10-1, the J gene TRBJ2-5; the D is unclear. CDR1 is WNHNN and CDR2 is SYGVQD in the germline V gene (reference sequence). Trimming removed 2 bases from V and 5 bases from J, with 9 bases in between. The CDR3 has 13 amino acids.

By sample share, this clone is medium-sized. The chain combines TRBV12-3 or TRBV12-4 with TRBJ2-7, with TRBD2 matching 7 bases. Losses at the gene ends were 6 bases for V and 4 bases for J; bases not matched to a gene: 6. The CDR3 is made up of 13 amino acids. The CDR3 protein is CASRQGEGYEQYF. In nucleotides, the CDR3 is TGTGCCAGCAGACAAGGGGAGGGATACGAGCAGTACTTC.

This clone was picked up many times. The chain links TRBV4-2 to TRBJ2-7; 7 positions agree with TRBD2. Germline V gene sequence: CDR1 LGHNA, CDR2 YNFKEQ. CDR3 size: 12 residues. With V trimmed by 6 bases and J by 6 bases, 5 bases remained unmatched. CDR3 in amino acids: CASSLAAGEQYF. The CDR3 DNA sequence: TGTGCCAGCAGTCTAGCGGCGGGCGAGCAGTACTTC.

This clone was recorded many times. This rearrangement joins TRBV7-9 to TRBJ2-7; D gene uncertain. The CDR3 spans 13 residues. Germline values: CDR1 SEHNR, CDR2 FQNEAQ (reference sequence). V dropped 3 bases and J dropped 3 bases, with 9 bases sitting between them. As DNA, the CDR3 is TGTGCCAGCAGCTTCGGAGCACTCTACGAGCAGTACTTC. This encodes CASSFGALYEQYF. The whole variable domain, remainder taken from reference TRBV7-9 and TRBJ2-7, is DTGVSQNPRHKITKRGQNVTFRCDPISEHNRLYWYRQTLGQGPEFLTYFQNEAQLEKSRLLSDRFSAERPKGSFSTLEIQRTEQGDSAMYLCASSFGALYEQYFGPGTRLTVT.

The sample holds many counts of this clone. The V and J genes are TRBV12-3 or TRBV12-4 and TRBJ1-1, with 8 nucleotides matching TRBD1. The ends lost 5 bases at V and 10 bases at J; junction bases unmatched: 9. The CDR3 extends over 13 amino acids. The chain's CDR3 is CASSTPTGVGAFF. DNA for the CDR3: TGTGCCAGCAGTACCCCGACAGGGGTTGGAGCTTTCTTT.

This sequence joins TRBV4-1 and TRBJ1-1; 8 positions match TRBD1. Germline values: CDR1 MGHRA, CDR2 YSYEKL. The ends lost 1 base at V and 4 bases at J; junction bases unmatched: 11. The CDR3 loop spans 17 amino acids. The CDR3 sequence: CASSQVVGQGLSTEAFF. The DNA of the CDR3 is TGCGCCAGCAGCCAAGTCGTAGGACAGGGCTTGTCCACTGAAGCTTTCTTT.

Many counts were recorded for this clone. The rearrangement joins TRBV20-1 to TRBJ2-1; 10 bases align to TRBD2. The CDR3 spans 14 residues. The ends lost 4 bases at V and 5 bases at J; junction bases unmatched: 5. The germline V gene encodes CDR1 DFQATT and CDR2 SNEGSKA (reference sequence). This CDR3 reads CSAIGLAADNEQFF. CDR3 DNA: TGCAGTGCTATAGGACTAGCGGCCGACAATGAGCAGTTCTTC.

This clone has a count of ten or more. The rearrangement joins TRBV7-8 to TRBJ1-5; possibly TRBD1 for D (6 bases). V gave up 1 base and J gave up 6 bases, with 13 bases separating them. The germline V gene has CDR1 SGHVS and CDR2 FQNEAQ. The CDR3 is 15 amino acids. The CDR3 sequence: CASSLVSGASQPQHF. CDR3 bases: TGTGCCAGCAGCTTAGTTTCGGGGGCGAGTCAGCCCCAGCATTTT.

This clone was seen repeatedly, ten times or more. The rearrangement uses TRBV9 and TRBJ2-1; D gene unclear. This CDR3 has 17 amino acids. V shed 0 bases and J shed 0 bases, with 13 bases lying between them. Germline CDR1 and CDR2: SGDLS and YYNGEE. The CDR3, as DNA: TGTGCCAGCAGCGTAGGCATAACTCGACACTCCTACAATGAGCAGTTCTTC. Protein product: CASSVGITRHSYNEQFF.

Only a few counts were recorded for this clone. The genes are TRBV6-1 and TRBJ2-2; 7 bases map to TRBD1. V lost 6 bases, J lost 6 bases, and 7 bases stayed unmatched. The CDR3 has 14 amino acids. Germline V lookup: CDR1 MNHNS, CDR2 SASEGT. DNA for the CDR3: TGTGCCAGCAGGCTAGGGGGCGGCCCCGGGGAGCTGTTTTTT. Translating it yields CASRLGGGPGELFF.

This clone was seen at least ten times. The rearrangement uses TRBV13 and TRBJ2-2; D gene uncertain. V was cut by 0 bases and J by 6 bases, with 8 bases left in between. Germline loops: CDR1 PRHDT, CDR2 FYEKMQ (reference sequence). This CDR3 has 14 amino acids. The CDR3 nucleotides are TGTGCCAGCAGCTTAGGCCGGTCGGCCGGGGAGCTGTTTTTT. It codes for CASSLGRSAGELFF.

The table lists this clone with many counts. The chain is built from TRBV6-4 and TRBJ2-1, with 12 bases fitting TRBD2. This CDR3 contains 14 residues. In germline, CDR1 is MRHNA, CDR2 SNTAGT. J was trimmed by 9 bases and V by 4 bases; bases with no gene match: 4. CDR3 coding DNA: TGTGCCAGCAGTGTCCTAGCGGGAGGGGTTGAGCAGTTCTTC. Translating gives CASSVLAGGVEQFF.

In this sample, this clone turned up many times. This rearrangement joins TRBV7-3 to TRBJ2-1; D gene uncertain. Germline V gene sequence: CDR1 SGHTA, CDR2 FQGTGA. V lost 2 bases and J lost 5, with 13 bases in between. There are 15 residues in the CDR3. The CDR3 DNA reads TGTGCCAGCAGCTTAGCTTTAGGGATACACAATGAGCAGTTCTTC. Its protein is CASSLALGIHNEQFF.

This clone was observed at least ten times. This chain joins TRBV20-1 and TRBJ1-6; D call uncertain. The CDR3 contains 13 residues. V was shortened by 3 bases and J by 7 bases, with 10 bases between the two germline ends. Germline assignment: CDR1 DFQATT and CDR2 SNEGSKA (reference sequence). CDR3 DNA: TGCAGTGCTAGTCTCATGAGAAATTCACCCCTCCACTTT. It yields the protein CSASLMRNSPLHF.

This clone was seen ten or more times. The V and J genes are TRBV9 and TRBJ2-1; D call uncertain. The V end lost 0 bases, the J end lost 3 bases, and 10 bases lay between the germline ends. The CDR3 length is 15 residues. Germline CDR1 reads SGDLS; CDR2 reads YYNGEE. DNA for the CDR3: TGTGCCAGCAGCGTAGAAGTAGCAGACTACAATGAGCAGTTCTTC. The encoded protein is CASSVEVADYNEQFF.

Ten or more counts support this clone. The junction and the germline gene differ at one end; a read error may be behind it. The chain is built from TRBV11-1 and TRBJ2-1, with D possibly matching TRBD1 (6 bases). The germline V gene encodes CDR1 SGHAT and CDR2 FQDESV (reference sequence). CDR3 length equals 17 residues. CDR3 loop: CASSLAVLGQPYSEQFF. The CDR3 nucleotides read TGTGCCAGCAGCTTAGCGGTACTTGGACAGCCGTACAGTGAGCAGTTCTTC.

This clone was detected ten times or more. The chain couples TRBV5-1 to TRBJ1-1; D is possibly TRBD1 (5 bases). This CDR3 comprises 15 residues. The germline CDR1 and CDR2 sequences are SGHRS and YFSETQ. The V end was cut by 2 bases, the J end by 3 bases, with 14 bases between. This CDR3 is CASSFQILGDTEAFF. DNA of the CDR3: TGCGCCAGCAGCTTTCAGATATTAGGGGACACTGAAGCTTTCTTT.

This clone has at least ten counts. The chain has TRBV19 and TRBJ2-1; the match to TRBD2 covers 12 bases. The germline gives CDR1 LNHDA, CDR2 SQIVND (reference sequence). There are 17 residues in the CDR3. J lost 5 bases, V lost 6 bases, and 11 bases had no gene match. The DNA for the CDR3 is TGTGCCAGTAGGGGCCTAGCGGGAGGGCCTGGGGACAATGAGCAGTTCTTC. This sequence encodes CASRGLAGGPGDNEQFF.

In this sample, this clone turned up many times. V usage is TRBV6-6 and J usage is TRBJ2-1; TRBD2 agrees at 16 bases. Germline lookup yields CDR1 MNHNY and CDR2 SVGAGI (reference sequence). J was trimmed by 2 bases and V by 6 bases; bases with no gene match: 7. The CDR3 contains 18 residues. The CDR3 DNA reads TGTGCCAGCAGCGGGACTAGCGGGAGGGTTGGGGCCTACAATGAGCAGTTCTTC. Protein: CASSGTSGRVGAYNEQFF.

The table lists this clone with many counts. V and J are TRBV30 and TRBJ1-1; 9 positions agree with TRBD1. Germline CDR1 GTSNPN, CDR2 SVGIG (reference sequence). This CDR3 contains 14 residues. V dropped 2 bases and J dropped 5; count of bases not matched to a gene: 6. CDR3: CAWSLNRGLTEAFF. The CDR3 DNA reads TGTGCCTGGAGTTTAAACAGGGGGCTGACTGAAGCTTTCTTT.

The table lists this clone with many counts. The chain employs TRBV19 and TRBJ2-3, with a possible D match to TRBD2 (5 bases). The ends were cut back, 3 bases at V and 1 base at J, with 14 bases in the middle. The CDR3 length is 16 residues. CDR1 is LNHDA, CDR2 SQIVND, per germline (reference sequence). CDR3 region: CASSMRTGAGTDTQYF. CDR3 DNA sequence: TGTGCCAGTAGTATGAGGACCGGAGCGGGCACAGATACGCAGTATTTT.

This clone was found many times. At one end the junction does not follow the germline gene, possibly because of a read error. The V gene is TRBV20-1, the J gene TRBJ2-4; possibly TRBD2 for D (5 bases). Looked up from germline, CDR1 is DFQATT and CDR2 is SNEGSKA (reference sequence). This CDR3 has 16 residues. The CDR3 DNA reads TGCAGTGCCCCGCGAGTCGACGCCCTAGCCGAAAACATTCAGTACTTC. It specifies CSAPRVDALAENIQYF.

This clone was detected ten times or more. The rearrangement joins TRBV19 to TRBJ2-7; D call uncertain. Trimming took 3 bases from V and 0 from J, leaving 12 bases between them. CDR1 and CDR2 (germline): LNHDA, SQIVND (reference sequence). The CDR3 covers 15 residues. The chain's CDR3 is CASSILARPSYEQYF. The CDR3 coding sequence is TGTGCCAGTAGTATCCTCGCGCGCCCCTCCTACGAGCAGTACTTC.

This clone was counted many times. V gene TRBV20-1 combines with J gene TRBJ2-3; no definite D call. From germline, CDR1 is DFQATT and CDR2 SNEGSKA (reference sequence). The V end was cut by 5 bases, the J end by 2 bases, with 11 bases between. CDR3 length: 13 amino acids. The CDR3 nucleotides are TGCAGTGCTCCCCCGGCGGACACAGATACGCAGTATTTT. This codes for CSAPPADTDTQYF.

This clone has at least ten counts. The rearrangement joins TRBV6-1 to TRBJ2-2, with D unclear. CDR3 length: 12 residues. The V and J ends lost 7 bases and 6 bases respectively, with 9 bases between them. The V gene's germline CDR1 is MNHNS and CDR2 SASEGT. The CDR3 loop is CASKKVAGELFF. In nucleotides, the CDR3 is TGTGCCAGCAAAAAAGTTGCCGGGGAGCTGTTTTTT.

This clone was found many times. The rearrangement uses TRBV29-1 and TRBJ2-3, with no clear D. Between the trimmed V and J ends, which lost 3 bases and 0 bases, there was a span of 7 bases. The germline V gene encodes CDR1 SQVTM and CDR2 ANQGSEA. This CDR3 contains 13 residues. CDR3 in DNA: TGCAGCGTTGACTCGGAGAGCACAGATACGCAGTATTTT. Its protein product is CSVDSESTDTQYF.

This clone was seen repeatedly, ten times or more. The CDR3 nucleotides are TGTGCCAGCAGCTTAGCCTCGCGGGAGCCCGACAATGAGCAGTTCTTC. It codes for CASSLASREPDNEQFF. The rearrangement joins TRBV7-2 to TRBJ2-1, with 7 bases lining up with TRBD2. Germline CDR1 SGHTA, CDR2 FQGNSA. The trim removed 0 bases at V and 5 bases at J, leaving 7 bases unmatched. This CDR3 is 16 amino acids long. Supplemented by reference TRBV7-2 and TRBJ2-1, the full variable domain reads GAGVSQSPSNKVTEKGKDVELRCDPISGHTALYWYRQSLGQGLEFLIYFQGNSAPDKSGLPSDRFSAERTGGSVSTLTIQRTQQEDSAVYLCASSLASREPDNEQFFGPGTRLTVL.

The chain combines TRBV27 with TRBJ2-7, with 10 bases matching TRBD1. CDR1 and CDR2 from the germline V gene are MNHEY and SMNVEV (reference sequence). V was clipped by 3 bases and J by 4 bases; unmatched bases: 3. This CDR3 has 14 amino acids. The CDR3 DNA reads TGTGCCAGCAGTTTGACAGGGGGCTTATACGAGCAGTACTTC. Amino acids: CASSLTGGLYEQYF.

The sample holds many counts of this clone. The chain combines TRBV6-1 with TRBJ1-2; D may be TRBD1 (5 bases). Looked up from germline, CDR1 is MNHNS and CDR2 is SASEGT. V was cut by 6 bases and J by 8 bases, with 16 bases left in between. This CDR3 is built from 13 residues. The CDR3 loop is CASRGQGLRGYTF. DNA for the CDR3: TGTGCCAGCAGGGGGCAGGGACTTCGGGGCTACACCTTC.

This clone was counted ten times or more. V usage is TRBV5-1 and J usage is TRBJ2-7; D is undetermined. CDR1 is SGHRS and CDR2 is YFSETQ in the germline V gene. V was shortened by 4 bases and J by 2 bases, with 10 bases between the two germline ends. CDR3 length: 13 amino acids. CDR3 protein: CASSLNGPYEQYF. Written as DNA, the CDR3 is TGCGCCAGCAGCCTTAATGGTCCCTACGAGCAGTACTTC.